The 5 T cell receptor beta chains below all came from one sample that was sequenced in a study of radiation and T cells in renal cell carcinoma. TCRdb's table, derived via immunoSEQ multiplex PCR, lists solely in-frame clones and lacks some. The sample carries 25,000 or so clones, roughly 53% recorded once. Noted treatment: treatment-naive control, cytoreductive nephrectomy. Material: tumor tissue, obtained from a patient whose treatment was nephrectomy without radiotherapy. These receptors originate from a human donor with renal cell carcinoma.

This chain joins TRBV10-3 and TRBJ1-5, with a weak D call TRBD1 (5 bases). V was pared by 4 bases and J by 4 bases, with 5 bases between. CDR1 is ENHRY, CDR2 SYGVKD, per germline. CDR3 length: 12 amino acids. The CDR3 is CAISGGNQPQHF. The CDR3 DNA reads TGTGCCATCAGTGGGGGGAATCAGCCCCAGCATTTT.

The J gene is TRBJ1-2, the V gene TRBV25-1; TRBD1 aligns across 7 bases. The CDR3 loop spans 15 amino acids. Germline V gene lookup returns CDR1 MGHDK and CDR2 SYGVNS. V lost 3 bases and J lost 3; bases outside the gene matches: 7. The CDR3: CASSDRGTDDYGYTF. The CDR3 nucleotides read TGTGCCAGCAGTGACCGGGGGACAGACGACTATGGCTACACCTTC.

The V call is TRBV13, the J call TRBJ2-5; D gene ambiguous. The germline CDR1 and CDR2 sequences are PRHDT and FYEKMQ (reference sequence). V was trimmed by 5 bases and J by 4 bases, leaving 11 bases between them. The CDR3 sequence is 13 residues long. The CDR3 nucleotides read TGTGCCAGCAGCACCCGGCGTGGAGAGACCCAGTACTTC. Protein product: CASSTRRGETQYF.

This clone was seen only a few times. The CDR3 here is CSLDGYTF. CDR3 DNA sequence: TGCAGCCTCGATGGCTACACCTTC. This chain links TRBV29-1 with TRBJ1-2, with no clear D. The V end lost 8 bases, the J end lost 6 bases, and 4 bases lay between the germline ends. The CDR3 sequence is 8 residues long. Germline lookup yields CDR1 SQVTM and CDR2 ANQGSEA.

This chain uses TRBV19 with TRBJ1-2, with a possible D match to TRBD1 (5 bases). Per germline, CDR1 LNHDA and CDR2 SQIVND (reference sequence). CDR3 length: 13 amino acids. Trimming stripped 4 bases from V and 7 bases from J, with 13 bases between. As DNA, the CDR3 is TGTGCCAGTAGTAGAGAGGGGACGTTTGGCTACACCTTC. Its protein product is CASSREGTFGYTF. The full variable domain, completed using reference TRBV19 and TRBJ1-2, is DGGITQSPKYLFRKEGQNVTLSCEQNLNHDAMYWYRQDPGQGLRLIYYSQIVNDFQKGDIAEGYSVSREKKESFPLTVTSAQKNPTAFYLCASSREGTFGYTFGSGTRLTVV.